The entry below gives a single TCR beta chain sequence along with its context. The data were taken from a study of blood T cell repertoires in COVID-19. About the research overall: Sites in the United States, Italy and Spain provided acute and convalescent COVID-19 samples. T cells, B-cell-depleted T cells, or PBMCs supplied cDNA or gDNA.

In the original analysis: Estimates of nucleated cell counts were drawn from the amplification of reference gene primers. Clones were sequenced by immunoSEQ multiplex PCR, and TCRdb holds only the in-frame ones, with some missing. Clone size and V and J calls were adopted from that table, with D and trimming inferred from the DNA. In the table there are about 62,000 clones, approximately 80% of which are singletons. The CDR3 is 14 amino acids. The germline V gene has CDR1 LGHDT and CDR2 YNNKEL (reference sequence). The V end was cut by 4 bases, the J end by 5 bases, with 14 bases between. The receptor was isolated from a woman older than 75 with active or convalescent COVID-19. This chain links TRBV3-1 (or the pseudogene TRBV3-2) with TRBJ1-1; D uncertain. The specimen was peripheral blood. In DNA form, the CDR3 reads TGTGCCAGCAGCCGCGAGGGCGCGGGTACTGAAGCTTTCTTT. Amino acids: CASSREGAGTEAFF.